A single sample gave rise to the 32 T cell receptor beta chains below, sequenced in a study of regulatory T cells in long-lasting Graves disease. The time point: persistent/refractory GD, antithyroid drugs over 5 years with positive TRAb. PBMC-derived RNA was used for the TCR library. Arm-PCR of CDR3 regions and iRepertoire HTBI primers were the basis on which TCR beta libraries were built. In TCRdb, the multiplex PCR reads were re-called with MiXCR into one record per CDR3 protein. This sample carries approximately 400,000 distinct CDR3 sequences, about 20% of them seen once, and the ten largest clones take around 26%. The material was peripheral blood mononuclear cells (PBMCs), obtained when the disease was refractory, from a patient treated with antithyroid drugs. The receptors stem from a female donor with Graves disease.

There are many counts of this clonotype. The V and J genes are TRBV2 and TRBJ2-1, with 14 bases aligning to TRBD2. The CDR3 length is 14 residues. The germline gives CDR1 SNHLY, CDR2 FYNNEI. Trimming cost V 7 bases and J 13 bases; bases outside gene matches: 9. CDR3 sequence reads: CASMPGLAGVTQFF. The CDR3 region has the DNA TGTGCCAGCATGCCGGGACTAGCGGGAGTCACTCAGTTCTTC. Supplemented by reference TRBV2 and TRBJ2-1, the full variable domain reads EPEVTQTPSHQVTQMGQEVILRCVPISNHLYFYWYRQILGQKVEFLVSFYNNEISEKSEIFDDQFSVERPDGSNFTLKIRSTKLEDSAMYFCASMPGLAGVTQFFGPGTRLTVL.

This clonotype was seen ten or more times. This chain connects TRBV6-1 to TRBJ2-5; tentatively, D is TRBD1 or TRBD2 (5 bases each). V shed 8 bases and J shed 5 bases, with 9 bases lying between them. This CDR3 is 11 amino acids long. The germline CDR1 and CDR2 sequences are MNHNS and SASEGT. The CDR3 DNA reads TGTGCCAGCGGGGGATTGGAGACCCAGTACTTC. It yields the protein CASGGLETQYF.

This clonotype was found many times. The chain joins TRBV7-2 to TRBJ1-1, with D unresolved. Germline loops: CDR1 SGHTA, CDR2 FQGNSA. The CDR3 is 16 amino acids. V shed 4 bases and J shed 3 bases, with 18 bases lying between them. The CDR3 spells CASSSQQWTADTEAFF. The CDR3 DNA reads TGTGCCAGCAGCTCCCAACAATGGACGGCGGACACTGAAGCTTTCTTT.

This clonotype was detected a few times. The chain joins TRBV13 to TRBJ1-1; D may be TRBD1 (5 bases). The CDR3 has 12 amino acids. Germline V lookup: CDR1 PRHDT, CDR2 FYEKMQ (reference sequence). V lost 5 bases, J lost 6 bases, and 10 bases lay in between. The CDR3 DNA follows: TGTGCCAGCAGCGTGGGGACGGCTGAAGCTTTCTTT. Translation: CASSVGTAEAFF.

Many counts were recorded for this clonotype. The V and J genes are TRBV11-2 and TRBJ2-5; D is uncertain. The CDR3 runs 14 residues. Per the germline V gene, CDR1 is SGHAT and CDR2 is FQNNGV. With 0 bases removed from V and 5 bases from J, the gap between germline ends came to 10 bases. Here the CDR3 DNA reads TGTGCCAGCAGCTTAGAATTTGTGGAGGAGACCCAGTACTTC. The encoded protein is CASSLEFVEETQYF.

This clonotype was detected a few times. The rearrangement uses TRBV7-9 and TRBJ2-2, with 14 bases identical to TRBD2. With 5 bases clipped from V and 3 bases from J, the junction kept 5 bases outside the gene matches. Germline V gene sequence: CDR1 SEHNR, CDR2 FQNEAQ (reference sequence). The CDR3 is made up of 17 amino acids. CDR3 bases: TGTGCCAGCAGCATACCGGGACTAGCGGGAGACACCGGGGAGCTGTTTTTT. Translating it yields CASSIPGLAGDTGELFF.

This clonotype showed up many times. The chain combines TRBV12-3 or TRBV12-4 with TRBJ2-5; TRBD2 aligns across 10 bases. This CDR3 has 19 residues. Germline trimming cut 0 bases from V and 2 bases from J; bases unmatched to any gene: 12. As DNA, the CDR3 is TGTGCCAGCAGTTTAGCGTTTCGGCTAGCGGGGGACCAACAAGAGACCCAGTACTTC. This encodes CASSLAFRLAGDQQETQYF.

This chain uses TRBV4-1 with TRBJ1-2, with D possibly matching TRBD1 (6 bases). CDR3 length equals 18 residues. V shed 2 bases and J shed 2 bases, with 21 bases lying between them. The germline CDR1 and CDR2 sequences are MGHRA and YSYEKL. The CDR3 DNA is TGCGCCAGCAGCCAACCTTTCGACAGGAGAGCCCTGAACTATGGCTACACCTTC. Amino acids: CASSQPFDRRALNYGYTF.

This rearrangement joins TRBV15 to TRBJ1-1, with D possibly matching TRBD1 (6 bases). This CDR3 comprises 13 residues. Per germline, CDR1 LNHNV and CDR2 YYDKDF (reference sequence). Trimming pared 1 base from V and 7 bases from J, leaving 10 bases between. CDR3 sequence (DNA): TGTGCCACCAGCAGAGTGCTACAGGGTGAAGCTTTCTTT. Its protein is CATSRVLQGEAFF.

This clonotype appeared a few times. The chain employs TRBV9 and TRBJ2-2; possible D gene TRBD2, 5 bases. The V end lost 4 bases, the J end lost 4 bases, and 17 bases lay between the germline ends. Germline CDR1 and CDR2: SGDLS and YYNGEE. The CDR3 length is 16 residues. The CDR3 protein is CASSTPGYGGTGELFF. The CDR3, as DNA: TGTGCCAGCAGCACGCCTGGGTATGGAGGCACCGGGGAGCTGTTTTTT.

A few counts support this clonotype. The rearrangement uses TRBV7-9 and TRBJ2-7; D gene uncertain. V lost 6 bases to trimming and J lost 2 bases, with 14 bases between them. In germline, CDR1 is SEHNR, CDR2 FQNEAQ (reference sequence). The CDR3 consists of 14 residues. CDR3 DNA sequence: TGTGCCAGCAGTTACTCTGGCCGAACCTACGAGCAGTACTTC. Translation gives CASSYSGRTYEQYF.

This clonotype was seen many times. The genes are TRBV13 and TRBJ1-4; the match to TRBD1 covers 10 bases. The CDR3 length is 15 residues. Per the germline V gene, CDR1 is PRHDT and CDR2 is FYEKMQ (reference sequence). Losses at the gene ends were 5 bases for V and 7 bases for J; bases not matched to a gene: 7. The CDR3 spells CASSPPGQGIEKLFF. DNA for the CDR3: TGTGCCAGCAGCCCGCCGGGACAGGGGATTGAAAAACTGTTTTTT.

The rearrangement joins TRBV25-1 to TRBJ1-2; perhaps TRBD1 as D (5 bases). With 3 bases removed from V and 4 bases from J, the gap between germline ends came to 12 bases. CDR3 length equals 14 residues. Per germline, CDR1 MGHDK and CDR2 SYGVNS. This CDR3 reads CASSDVQGFYGYTF. CDR3 DNA: TGTGCCAGCAGTGATGTCCAGGGCTTCTATGGCTACACCTTC.

The J gene is TRBJ1-5, the V gene TRBV19; D gene ambiguous. V was trimmed by 4 bases and J by 6 bases, leaving 10 bases between them. There are 13 residues in the CDR3. The germline V gene encodes CDR1 LNHDA and CDR2 SQIVND (reference sequence). The CDR3 sequence is CASSKGVGQPQHF. The CDR3 DNA reads TGTGCCAGTAGTAAGGGCGTGGGTCAGCCCCAGCATTTT.

This clonotype has only a few counts. Here the CDR3 DNA reads TGTGCCATCAGTGAGCGCGGGGGTCCTAATGAAAAACTGTTTTTT. It is translated as CAISERGGPNEKLFF. This rearrangement joins TRBV10-3 to TRBJ1-4, with D perhaps TRBD1 (5 bases). Trimming removed 2 bases from V and 3 bases from J, with 10 bases in between. This CDR3 region has 15 residues. Germline values: CDR1 ENHRY, CDR2 SYGVKD.

The V call is TRBV5-1, the J call TRBJ2-2, with D tentatively TRBD2 (5 bases). This CDR3 comprises 15 residues. Germline V lookup: CDR1 SGHRS, CDR2 YFSETQ. The V and J ends lost 1 base and 6 bases respectively, with 13 bases between them. DNA of the CDR3: TGCGCCAGCAGCTTGACTGGGCCGAGGGCCGGGGAGCTGTTTTTT. Translated: CASSLTGPRAGELFF.

This clonotype was seen more than once but under ten times. The rearrangement joins TRBV28 to TRBJ1-6; D is ambiguous. The CDR3 length is 13 residues. Trimming removed 1 base from V and 8 bases from J, with 6 bases in between. Germline V CDR1 and CDR2: MDHEN, SYDVKM. CDR3 residues: CASSLSLDSPLHF. Written as DNA, the CDR3 is TGTGCCAGCAGTTTATCGCTTGATTCACCCCTCCACTTT. The variable domain in full, completed from reference TRBV28 and TRBJ1-6, reads DVKVTQSSRYLVKRTGEKVFLECVQDMDHENMFWYRQDPGLGLRLIYFSYDVKMKEKGDIPEGYSVSREKKERFSLILESASTNQTSMYLCASSLSLDSPLHFGNGTRLTVT.

This clonotype was counted ten times or more. The chain links TRBV7-2 to TRBJ1-2; perhaps TRBD1 as D (5 bases). Trimming cost V 1 base and J 7 bases, with 16 bases left between them. The CDR3 is 15 residues long. Germline V gene data show CDR1 as SGHTA and CDR2 as FQGNSA. Here the CDR3 reads CASSLVRWGEGGYTF. The CDR3 bases are TGTGCCAGCAGCTTAGTTCGCTGGGGGGAGGGTGGCTACACCTTC.

The V call is TRBV19, the J call TRBJ2-2; 9 positions agree with TRBD2. With 4 bases clipped from V and 2 bases from J, the junction kept 5 bases outside the gene matches. Germline V gene sequence: CDR1 LNHDA, CDR2 SQIVND (reference sequence). The CDR3 is made up of 16 amino acids. CDR3 nucleotide sequence: TGTGCCAGTAGTAGCGGGAGGGATCGAAACACCGGGGAGCTGTTTTTT. Translating it yields CASSSGRDRNTGELFF. Together with reference TRBV19 and TRBJ2-2, the CDR3 gives the full variable domain: DGGITQSPKYLFRKEGQNVTLSCEQNLNHDAMYWYRQDPGQGLRLIYYSQIVNDFQKGDIAEGYSVSREKKESFPLTVTSAQKNPTAFYLCASSSGRDRNTGELFFGEGSRLTVL.

This clonotype was found a few times. The chain recombines TRBV27 with TRBJ2-6; TRBD2 might be the D (5 bases). This CDR3 comprises 14 residues. Trimming removed 7 bases from V and 4 bases from J, with 11 bases in between. Per germline, CDR1 MNHEY and CDR2 SMNVEV (reference sequence). As DNA, the CDR3 is TGTGCCAGCACCCGGGGTACCGGGGCCAACGTCCTGACTTTC. Translated: CASTRGTGANVLTF. Looking up the rest from reference TRBV27 and TRBJ2-6 gives the full variable domain: EAQVTQNPRYLITVTGKKLTVTCSQNMNHEYMSWYRQDPGLGLRQIYYSMNVEVTDKGDVPEGYKVSRKEKRNFPLILESPSPNQTSLYFCASTRGTGANVLTFGAGSRLTVL.

At least ten counts were recorded for this clonotype. This CDR3 is CSARELYEQYF. CDR3 DNA: TGCAGTGCTAGAGAACTTTACGAGCAGTACTTC. The chain couples TRBV20-1 to TRBJ2-7; D gene ambiguous. The CDR3 spans 11 residues. V dropped 0 bases and J dropped 4 bases, with 4 bases sitting between them. Germline-derived CDR1 and CDR2 are DFQATT and SNEGSKA (reference sequence).

The chain employs TRBV7-9 and TRBJ2-4, with 7 bases that match TRBD2. The V and J ends lost 5 bases and 6 bases, in that order; junction bases with no gene match: 4. Germline V gives CDR1 SEHNR, CDR2 FQNEAQ (reference sequence). The CDR3 has 13 residues. The CDR3 DNA reads as TGTGCCAGCAGCCCTCCGGGAGGAAACATTCAGTACTTC. Translating it yields CASSPPGGNIQYF. Using reference TRBV7-9 and TRBJ2-4 for the parts outside the CDR3, the full variable domain is DTGVSQNPRHKITKRGQNVTFRCDPISEHNRLYWYRQTLGQGPEFLTYFQNEAQLEKSRLLSDRFSAERPKGSFSTLEIQRTEQGDSAMYLCASSPPGGNIQYFGAGTRLSVL.

This clonotype occurred a few times. The CDR3 region is CASRPRQPANYGYTF. CDR3 in DNA: TGTGCCAGCAGGCCAAGACAGCCTGCTAACTATGGCTACACCTTC. The chain is built from TRBV7-9 and TRBJ1-2, with D maybe TRBD1 (5 bases). The CDR3 has 15 residues. The germline V gene has CDR1 SEHNR and CDR2 FQNEAQ (reference sequence). The germline V and J ends were trimmed by 6 bases and 0 bases, with 14 bases remaining between them.

The chain couples TRBV27 to TRBJ2-3; D gene unclear. The V end lost 5 bases, the J end lost 2 bases, and 14 bases lay between the germline ends. This CDR3 comprises 15 residues. The germline gives CDR1 MNHEY, CDR2 SMNVEV (reference sequence). The CDR3 loop is CASSAFVATTDTQYF. In nucleotides, the CDR3 is TGTGCCAGCAGTGCCTTTGTGGCGACCACAGATACGCAGTATTTT.

The chain recombines TRBV2 with TRBJ2-3; TRBD2 agrees at 11 bases. Germline V gene lookup returns CDR1 SNHLY and CDR2 FYNNEI. The CDR3 runs 16 residues. The trim removed 6 bases at V and 2 bases at J, leaving 7 bases unmatched. As DNA, the CDR3 is TGTGCCAGCAGGGCACTGACTAGCGGGACCACAGATACGCAGTATTTT. This sequence encodes CASRALTSGTTDTQYF.

This clonotype was observed a handful of times. The chain couples TRBV20-1 to TRBJ2-5; D might be TRBD1 (5 bases). Germline CDR1 and CDR2: DFQATT and SNEGSKA (reference sequence). The CDR3 has 12 amino acids. The ends were cut back, 6 bases at V and 2 bases at J, with 10 bases in the middle. The DNA of the CDR3 is TGCAGTGCCATGGGGCTTCAAGAGACCCAGTACTTC. Its protein is CSAMGLQETQYF.

This clonotype was observed a few times. This chain links TRBV18 with TRBJ2-7, with TRBD1 matching 9 bases. Unmatched junction bases numbered 12, after V lost 3 bases and J lost 6 bases. The germline V gene encodes CDR1 KGHSH and CDR2 LQKENI. The CDR3 loop spans 16 amino acids. CDR3 in amino acids: CASSPNTGTGNSEQYF. In DNA, the CDR3 is TGTGCCAGCTCACCTAATACCGGGACAGGGAATTCCGAGCAGTACTTC.

This clonotype occurred many times. The chain combines TRBV29-1 with TRBJ2-5; D gene uncertain. Germline lookup yields CDR1 SQVTM and CDR2 ANQGSEA. CDR3 length: 11 residues. The CDR3 coding sequence is TGCGTGTCGGCTCGGCAAGAGACCCAGTACTTC. Its translation is CVSARQETQYF.

This clonotype was counted at least ten times. The chain carries TRBV12-3 or TRBV12-4 and TRBJ2-5, with a tentative D call TRBD2 (5 bases). There are 14 residues in the CDR3. V lost 3 bases, J lost 0 bases, and 8 bases lay in between. CDR3 amino acids: CASSLFSDQETQYF. CDR3 DNA sequence: TGTGCCAGCAGTTTGTTTAGCGACCAAGAGACCCAGTACTTC.

This clonotype was seen at least ten times. The CDR3 DNA reads as TGTGCCAGCAGCTTAATCGGTCGTAGGGGGGGAGAAGCTTTCTTT. Its translation is CASSLIGRRGGEAFF. V is TRBV7-8 and J is TRBJ1-1, with D perhaps matching TRBD1 (6 bases). V lost 2 bases to trimming and J lost 8 bases, with 18 bases between them. Germline lookup yields CDR1 SGHVS and CDR2 FQNEAQ. The CDR3 has 15 amino acids.

This clonotype has a count of ten or more. This sequence joins TRBV6-5 and TRBJ2-5, with TRBD2 matching over 10 bases. The junction had 7 bases not matched to a gene; V was cut back by 4 bases and J by 5 bases. This CDR3 has 15 amino acids. CDR1 is MNHEY, CDR2 SVGAGI, per germline. CDR3 coding DNA: TGTGCCAGCAGTTTTGCTAGCGGGAGTCGGGAGACCCAGTACTTC. It yields the protein CASSFASGSRETQYF.

This clonotype was observed at least ten times. The chain has TRBV2 and TRBJ1-2, with D perhaps matching TRBD1 (5 bases). Trimming stripped 6 bases from V and 4 bases from J, with 9 bases between. The CDR3 sequence is 12 residues long. The germline gives CDR1 SNHLY, CDR2 FYNNEI. DNA for the CDR3: TGTGCCAGCAGGGCTAGGGGCTATGGCTACACCTTC. Its protein is CASRARGYGYTF.